Listed below are T cell receptor beta chains from one sample, sequenced in a study of cytomegalovirus exposure and HLA in healthy donors. Profiled with immunoSEQ multiplex PCR; TCRdb holds only in-frame clones, not every one. The sample has 130,000 or so clones, 76% seen once. Specimen: PBMCs. The receptor source for this set is a middle-aged man in good health and CMV-seronegative. Both conserved end residues are part of each CDR3.

CDR3,J,V
CASSPGTSGSEQYF,TRBJ2-7,TRBV7-6
CASSLQGDNEKLFF,TRBJ1-4,TRBV19
CASSDRDRVAVGELFF,TRBJ2-2,TRBV10-2
CASSPRGGARDYEQYF,TRBJ2-7,TRBV6-6
CASSQLATSYEQYF,TRBJ2-7,TRBV5-1
CASSRGAETQYF,TRBJ2-5,TRBV5-1
CASSFHYEQYF,TRBJ2-7,TRBV5-6
CATSREVTVIQETQYF,TRBJ2-5,TRBV15
CASRDYTWPSGGQETQYF,TRBJ2-5,TRBV11-1
CASGALGTEAFF,TRBJ1-1,TRBV27
CASSQAVTGELFF,TRBJ2-2,TRBV4-1
CASSMDREYEQYF,TRBJ2-7,TRBV19
CSVALSRDRF,TRBJ1-2,TRBV29-1
CASSNTGVVVEQFF,TRBJ2-1,TRBV28